The 10 T cell receptor beta chains below all came from one sample that was sequenced in a study of blood T cell repertoires in COVID-19. The repertoire was sequenced with immunoSEQ multiplex PCR; TCRdb's copy has only in-frame clones and lacks some. The sample has 90,000 to 120,000 clones, 85% seen once. The source material was peripheral blood. The receptors derive from a human donor in a cohort sampled during active COVID-19.

The gene calls are TRBV7-2 and TRBJ2-3, with 8 bases identical to TRBD2. The CDR3 length is 18 residues. Trimming removed 5 bases from V and 9 bases from J; junction bases left unmatched: 22. Germline-derived CDR1 and CDR2 are SGHTA and FQGNSA. Here the CDR3 reads CASSPFGFRGGNRWTQYF. DNA for the CDR3: TGTGCCAGCAGCCCTTTTGGTTTTCGGGGGGGAAATAGATGGACGCAGTATTTT. The full variable domain, in which reference TRBV7-2 and TRBJ2-3 provide the parts outside the CDR3, is GAGVSQSPSNKVTEKGKDVELRCDPISGHTALYWYRQSLGQGLEFLIYFQGNSAPDKSGLPSDRFSAERTGGSVSTLTIQRTQQEDSAVYLCASSPFGFRGGNRWTQYFGPGTRLTVL.

This clone occurred once. CDR3 in DNA: TGTGCCAGCAGCTTAGCGGCAGGGAATTCCCCCTACGAGCAGTACTTC. As protein: CASSLAAGNSPYEQYF. The genes are TRBV11-2 and TRBJ2-7; maybe TRBD1 (5 bases). There are 16 residues in the CDR3. The ends were cut back, 1 base at V and 2 bases at J, with 15 bases in the middle. The germline CDR1 and CDR2 sequences are SGHAT and FQNNGV.

The V call is TRBV6-1, the J call TRBJ2-4; TRBD1 aligns across 8 bases. The CDR3 length is 16 residues. Germline V gene sequence: CDR1 MNHNS, CDR2 SASEGT. Trimming at V came to 6 bases and at J to 1 base, leaving 8 bases not matched to a gene. CDR3 loop: CASRETGTGAKNIQYF. DNA of the CDR3: TGTGCCAGCAGAGAAACCGGGACAGGTGCCAAAAACATTCAGTACTTC.

CDR3 nucleotides: TGTGCCAGCAAATGGGCGTTTGAGGGCGAAAAACTGTTTTTT. As protein: CASKWAFEGEKLFF. The genes are TRBV6-5 and TRBJ1-4; D gene uncertain. Trimming left V 7 bases short and J 8 bases short, with 17 bases between. CDR1 is MNHEY, CDR2 SVGAGI, per germline. This CDR3 is 14 amino acids long.

CDR3 in amino acids: CASSEDRGRADTQYF. The CDR3 coding sequence is TGCGCCAGCAGCGAAGACAGGGGGCGGGCAGATACGCAGTATTTT. The chain uses TRBV5-1 and TRBJ2-3; 10 bases are shared with TRBD1. The CDR3 sequence is 15 residues long. V dropped 4 bases and J dropped 4; count of bases not matched to a gene: 6. CDR1 and CDR2 (germline): SGHRS, YFSETQ.

V is TRBV18 and J is TRBJ2-1, with TRBD1 identical over 9 bases. CDR1 KGHSH and CDR2 LQKENI come from the germline V gene. V gave up 2 bases and J gave up 2 bases; unmatched junction bases: 4. CDR3 length: 16 residues. The CDR3 DNA sequence: TGTGCCAGCTCACCATCTTGGGACAGGGCCTACAATGAGCAGTTCTTC. Translating it yields CASSPSWDRAYNEQFF.

The chain combines TRBV5-1 with TRBJ1-1, with D possibly being TRBD1 (5 bases). Germline CDR1 SGHRS, CDR2 YFSETQ. The CDR3 spans 14 residues. Trimming removed 3 bases at V and 0 bases at J, with 9 bases between. In DNA form, the CDR3 reads TGCGCCAGCAGCTCAGACAGAGTGAACACTGAAGCTTTCTTT. The encoded protein is CASSSDRVNTEAFF.

The chain couples TRBV15 to TRBJ2-1, with D perhaps TRBD2 (7 bases). The CDR3 length is 16 residues. Per the germline V gene, CDR1 is LNHNV and CDR2 is YYDKDF (reference sequence). V was shortened by 5 bases and J by 3 bases, with 17 bases between the two germline ends. CDR3 amino acids: CATSPWGGALYNEQFF. DNA of the CDR3: TGTGCCACCAGCCCTTGGGGGGGGGCCCTCTACAATGAGCAGTTCTTC.

The rearrangement joins TRBV7-2 to TRBJ1-6; possible D gene TRBD1, 5 bases. Looked up from germline, CDR1 is SGHTA and CDR2 is FQGNSA. Trimming shortened V by 5 bases and J by 7 bases, and 18 bases separated the two germline ends. This CDR3 contains 16 residues. The DNA of the CDR3 is TGTGCCAGCAGCGCGGGACCGAGTTCTCTAAATTCACCCCTCCACTTT. Translating gives CASSAGPSSLNSPLHF.

The CDR3 region has the DNA TGTGCCAGCAGCTTAGTATTCACTAGCGGAGAGACCCAGTACTTC. Encoded protein: CASSLVFTSGETQYF. This chain uses TRBV7-6 with TRBJ2-5, with 8 nucleotides matching TRBD2. The CDR3 extends over 15 amino acids. CDR1 SGHVS and CDR2 FNYEAQ come from the germline V gene. With V trimmed by 1 base and J by 4 bases, 5 bases remained unmatched.